This entry lists 16 T cell receptor beta chains sequenced from one sample in a study of T cells in Graves' hyperthyroidism and ophthalmopathy. Amplified TCR beta CDR3 regions came from RNA transcripts. In the first-round RT-PCR of the TCR CDR3, the HTBI primer set was used. MiXCR was run by TCRdb on the multiplex PCR reads, yielding one entry per CDR3 protein. Of over 250,000 distinct CDR3 sequences in the sample, around 25% were seen once. Sequenced: blood. These receptors came from a man aged 35 to 55 with Graves' hyperthyroidism that later progressed to Graves' ophthalmopathy.

This clonotype occurred many times. The rearrangement links TRBV19 to TRBJ2-6, with a weak D call TRBD2 (7 bases). Between the trimmed V and J ends, which lost 2 bases and 0 bases, there was a span of 17 bases. In germline, CDR1 is LNHDA, CDR2 SQIVND (reference sequence). The CDR3 consists of 19 residues. CDR3 nucleotides: TGTGCCAGTAGTATATTGGGGGGGCAGGGTTTCTCTGGGGCCAACGTCCTGACTTTC. Protein sequence: CASSILGGQGFSGANVLTF.

The rearrangement links TRBV12-3 or TRBV12-4 to TRBJ1-2, with a weak D call TRBD1 (6 bases). This CDR3 region has 15 residues. Trimming removed 5 bases at V and 0 bases at J, with 13 bases between. The CDR3 reads CASSTGQNPNYGYTF. The CDR3 nucleotides are TGTGCCAGCAGTACAGGACAGAATCCTAACTATGGCTACACCTTC.

The gene calls are TRBV27 and TRBJ1-1; TRBD1 matches 9 bases. The CDR3 extends over 15 amino acids. The germline V gene has CDR1 MNHEY and CDR2 SMNVEV (reference sequence). The V and J ends lost 4 bases and 0 bases, in that order; junction bases with no gene match: 3. The DNA for the CDR3 is TGTGCCAGCAGTTCGGACAGGGGCATGAACACTGAAGCTTTCTTT. It yields the protein CASSSDRGMNTEAFF.

The V call is TRBV15, the J call TRBJ2-7; 14 bases align to TRBD2. Germline V CDR1 and CDR2: LNHNV, YYDKDF (reference sequence). J gave up 3 bases and V 5 bases, and 9 bases lay outside the gene matches. This CDR3 region has 17 residues. The CDR3 nucleotides read TGTGCCACCAGCGACGGACTAGCGGGAGGCCAAGGCTACGAGCAGTACTTC. It is translated as CATSDGLAGGQGYEQYF. Together with reference TRBV15 and TRBJ2-7, the CDR3 gives the full variable domain: DAMVIQNPRYQVTQFGKPVTLSCSQTLNHNVMYWYQQKSSQAPKLLFHYYDKDFNNEADTPDNFQSRRPNTSFCFLDIRSPGLGDTAMYLCATSDGLAGGQGYEQYFGPGTRLTVT.

This clonotype was seen at least ten times. CDR3 sequence (DNA): TGTGCCAGCTCACCAAATAGCAATCAGCCCCAGCATTTT. Its protein product is CASSPNSNQPQHF. The chain has TRBV18 and TRBJ1-5; D is unresolved. CDR3 size: 13 residues. Germline V lookup: CDR1 KGHSH, CDR2 LQKENI. Trimming pared 2 bases from V and 0 bases from J, leaving 2 bases between.

A single count supports this clonotype. The rearrangement links TRBV7-3 to TRBJ1-3; D is possibly TRBD1 (5 bases). The CDR3 is 18 amino acids. The V gene's germline CDR1 is SGHTA and CDR2 FQGTGA. V was shortened by 0 bases and J by 3 bases, with 18 bases between the two germline ends. The CDR3 protein is CASSLTPSGTPDGNTIYF. The CDR3 DNA reads TGTGCCAGCAGCTTAACTCCTTCCGGGACCCCTGATGGAAACACCATATATTTT.

This clonotype was seen at least ten times. The genes are TRBV6-1 and TRBJ2-7; no clear D. The CDR3 extends over 13 amino acids. V was clipped by 6 bases and J by 3 bases, with 12 bases between them. The V gene's germline CDR1 is MNHNS and CDR2 SASEGT. Here the CDR3 DNA reads TGTGCCAGCAGCCCACTGGGTAGCTACGAGCAGTACTTC. Amino acid sequence: CASSPLGSYEQYF.

In DNA form, the CDR3 reads TGCGCCAGCGACAGGGATGGCAATCAGCCCCAGCATTTT. As protein: CASDRDGNQPQHF. This sequence joins TRBV10-2 and TRBJ1-5; 7 bases are shared with TRBD1. The CDR3 length is 13 residues. V lost 8 bases and J lost 2; bases outside the gene matches: 3. The germline V gene encodes CDR1 WSHSY and CDR2 SAAADI.

This clonotype was seen many times. The chain carries TRBV5-5 and TRBJ1-2; TRBD1 is a possible D gene (5 bases). CDR1 and CDR2 from the germline V gene are SGHKS and YYEKEE (reference sequence). V shed 1 base and J shed 6 bases, with 13 bases lying between them. The CDR3 consists of 14 residues. As DNA, the CDR3 is TGTGCCAGCAGCTTGCCCCAAGGAGGGGATGGCTACACCTTC. This sequence encodes CASSLPQGGDGYTF.

This clonotype was seen at least ten times. The CDR3 here is CASSLSRQSYEQYF. The DNA for the CDR3 is TGTGCCAGCAGTTTATCGAGACAGTCCTACGAGCAGTACTTC. The gene calls are TRBV27 and TRBJ2-7, with D perhaps TRBD1 (5 bases). Germline CDR1 MNHEY, CDR2 SMNVEV (reference sequence). This CDR3 region has 14 residues. Trimming pared 0 bases from V and 1 base from J, leaving 7 bases between.

In this sample, this clonotype turned up many times. CDR3 in DNA: TGTGCCGTCACCGGGACAGGGGGACTAGGGGTCGGCGAGCAGTACTTC. Its protein is CAVTGTGGLGVGEQYF. The chain links TRBV10-3 to TRBJ2-7; the match to TRBD1 covers 11 bases. Germline V gene data show CDR1 as ENHRY and CDR2 as SYGVKD. The CDR3 loop spans 16 amino acids. Germline trimming cut 11 bases from V and 6 bases from J; bases unmatched to any gene: 18.

This clonotype was observed at least ten times. The chain couples TRBV28 to TRBJ2-7, with no clear D. Germline CDR1 is MDHEN and CDR2 is SYDVKM. V lost 3 bases and J lost 7, with 10 bases in between. CDR3 length: 12 amino acids. This CDR3 reads CASSFGVGEQYF. CDR3 coding DNA: TGTGCCAGCAGTTTTGGGGTGGGAGAGCAGTACTTC. The variable domain in full, with the rest retrieved from reference TRBV28 and TRBJ2-7, is DVKVTQSSRYLVKRTGEKVFLECVQDMDHENMFWYRQDPGLGLRLIYFSYDVKMKEKGDIPEGYSVSREKKERFSLILESASTNQTSMYLCASSFGVGEQYFGPGTRLTVT.

This chain joins TRBV19 and TRBJ2-5, with 7 bases identical to TRBD2. With V trimmed by 10 bases and J by 7 bases, 15 bases remained unmatched. CDR1 and CDR2 (germline): LNHDA, SQIVND (reference sequence). The length of the CDR3 is 14 residues. The CDR3 sequence: CATKGRGPAGTQYF. CDR3 sequence (DNA): TGTGCCACCAAGGGGAGGGGCCCGGCAGGGACCCAGTACTTC.

In its sample, this clonotype was seen many times. The chain recombines TRBV2 with TRBJ2-7; 7 nucleotides line up with TRBD2. Germline V gives CDR1 SNHLY, CDR2 FYNNEI. The CDR3 loop spans 14 amino acids. The V gene end was trimmed by 1 base and the J gene end by 3 bases; junction bases not matched to a gene: 3. CDR3 residues: CASSEGGSGYEQYF. CDR3 in DNA: TGTGCCAGCAGTGAAGGCGGGAGTGGCTACGAGCAGTACTTC.

This clonotype was seen at least ten times. V usage is TRBV12-3 or TRBV12-4 and J usage is TRBJ1-5; D ambiguous. This CDR3 spans 14 amino acids. Trimming pared 3 bases from V and 2 bases from J, leaving 8 bases between. CDR3 amino acids: CASSFVQGNQPQHF. CDR3 coding DNA: TGTGCCAGCAGTTTTGTCCAGGGCAATCAGCCCCAGCATTTT.

The count of this clonotype is one. The V call is TRBV6-2 or TRBV6-3, the J call TRBJ1-1, with D possibly matching TRBD1 (5 bases). Germline V CDR1 and CDR2: MNHEY, SVGEGT. The CDR3 length is 14 residues. Trimming cost V 1 base and J 4 bases, with 10 bases left between them. The CDR3 is CASSYFRQPTEAFF. CDR3 DNA sequence: TGTGCCAGCAGTTACTTCCGACAGCCCACTGAAGCTTTCTTT.